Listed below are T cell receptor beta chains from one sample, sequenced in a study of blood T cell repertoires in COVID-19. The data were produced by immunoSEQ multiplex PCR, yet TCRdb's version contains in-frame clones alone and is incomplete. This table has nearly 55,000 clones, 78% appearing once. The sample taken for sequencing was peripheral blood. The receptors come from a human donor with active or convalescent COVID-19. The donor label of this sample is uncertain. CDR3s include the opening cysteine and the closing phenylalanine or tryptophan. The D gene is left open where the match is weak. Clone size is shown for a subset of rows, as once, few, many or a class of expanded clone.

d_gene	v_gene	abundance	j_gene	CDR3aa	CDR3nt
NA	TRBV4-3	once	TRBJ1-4	CASSQGSGGKGEKLFF	TGCGCCAGCAGCCAAGGATCGGGGGGCAAGGGTGAAAAACTGTTTTTT
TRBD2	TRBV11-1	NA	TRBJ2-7	CASSFRSGDRGEQYF	TGTGCCAGCAGCTTCCGTAGCGGGGATAGGGGCGAGCAGTACTTC
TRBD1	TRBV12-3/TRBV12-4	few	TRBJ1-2	CASSRGQGYGYTF	TGTGCCAGCAGCCGTGGACAGGGCTATGGCTACACCTTC
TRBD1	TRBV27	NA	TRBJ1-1	CASSWTGLNTEAFF	TGTGCCAGCAGTTGGACAGGGCTGAACACTGAAGCTTTCTTT
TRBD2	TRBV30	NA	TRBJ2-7	CAWSPPGLAAYEQYF	TGTGCCTGGAGTCCGCCGGGACTAGCGGCCTACGAGCAGTACTTC
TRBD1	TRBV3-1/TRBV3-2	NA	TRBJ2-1	CASRRFDRGQNEQFF	TGTGCCAGCAGACGCTTCGACAGGGGGCAGAATGAGCAGTTCTTC
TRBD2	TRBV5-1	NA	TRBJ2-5	CASSLVTSGRYQETQYF	TGCGCCAGCAGCTTGGTTACTAGCGGGAGGTACCAAGAGACCCAGTACTTC
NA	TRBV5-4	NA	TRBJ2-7	CASSYGESREQYF	TGTGCCAGCTCATACGGGGAAAGTAGGGAGCAGTACTTC
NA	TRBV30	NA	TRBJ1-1	CAWSVDIRGNTEAFF	TGTGCCTGGAGTGTTGATATAAGGGGGAACACTGAAGCTTTCTTT
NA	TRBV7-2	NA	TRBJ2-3	CASSFGTADTQYF	TGTGCCAGCAGCTTTGGGACTGCGGATACGCAGTATTTT
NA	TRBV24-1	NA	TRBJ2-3	CATSSGSYRTDTQYF	TGTGCCACCAGTTCGGGGTCCTACCGCACAGATACGCAGTATTTT
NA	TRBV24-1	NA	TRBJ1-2	CATSGGTSGNYGYTF	TGTGCCACCAGTGGGGGGACTTCGGGGAACTATGGCTACACCTTC
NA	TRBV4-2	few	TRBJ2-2	CASSQEGGYTGELFF	TGTGCCAGCAGCCAAGAAGGAGGGTACACCGGGGAGCTGTTTTTT
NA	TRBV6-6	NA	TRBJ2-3	CASIHRSTDTQYF	TGTGCCAGTATTCACCGGTCCACAGATACGCAGTATTTT
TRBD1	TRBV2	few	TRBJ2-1	CASSQGQGEGNEQFF	TGTGCCAGCAGTCAAGGACAGGGGGAAGGCAATGAGCAGTTCTTC
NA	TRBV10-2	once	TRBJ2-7	CASSESGGQPYEQYF	TGCGCCAGCAGTGAGTCCGGGGGTCAGCCCTACGAGCAGTACTTC
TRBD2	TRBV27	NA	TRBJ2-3	CASRLAGGTDTQYF	TGTGCCAGCAGACTAGCGGGAGGCACAGATACGCAGTATTTT
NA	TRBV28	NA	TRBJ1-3	CATGGIMSGNTIYF	TGTGCCACGGGGGGGATTATGTCTGGAAACACCATATATTTT
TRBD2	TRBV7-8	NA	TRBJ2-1	CASSPGLAGVNEQFF	TGTGCCAGCAGCCCTGGACTAGCGGGAGTTAATGAGCAGTTCTTC
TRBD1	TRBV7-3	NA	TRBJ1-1	CASSARQGADTEAFF	TGTGCCAGCAGCGCCCGACAGGGGGCAGATACTGAAGCTTTCTTT
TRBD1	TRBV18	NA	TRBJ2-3	CASSPDRGRPDTQYF	TGTGCCAGCTCACCCGACAGGGGAAGGCCAGATACGCAGTATTTT
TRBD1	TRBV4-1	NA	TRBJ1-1	CASRRQGAGIGTEAFF	TGCGCCAGCAGGAGACAGGGGGCCGGAATTGGTACTGAAGCTTTCTTT
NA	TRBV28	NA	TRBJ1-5	CASFRGDFSNQPQHF	TGTGCCAGCTTCCGGGGTGACTTCAGCAATCAGCCCCAGCATTTT
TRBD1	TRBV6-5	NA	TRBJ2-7	CASDPGTGDYEQYF	TGTGCCAGCGACCCCGGGACAGGGGATTACGAGCAGTACTTC
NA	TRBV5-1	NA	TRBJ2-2	CASSLVIGRGGTGELFF	TGCGCCAGCAGCTTGGTCATTGGAAGGGGGGGCACCGGGGAGCTGTTTTTT
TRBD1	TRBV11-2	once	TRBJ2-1	CASSLSGQGYNEQFF	TGTGCCAGCAGCTTATCAGGACAGGGTTACAATGAGCAGTTCTTC
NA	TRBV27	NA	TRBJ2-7	CASSLTSSYEQYF	TGTGCCAGCAGTTTGACTAGCTCCTACGAGCAGTACTTC
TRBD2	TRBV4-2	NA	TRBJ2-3	CASSQPMTSGGGDTQYF	TGTGCCAGCAGCCAACCCATGACTAGCGGGGGTGGAGATACGCAGTATTTT
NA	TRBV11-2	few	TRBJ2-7	CASSLVPRYEQYF	TGTGCCAGCAGCTTAGTTCCTAGGTACGAGCAGTACTTC
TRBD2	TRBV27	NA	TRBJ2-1	CASSPGLAGVEQFF	TGTGCCAGCAGCCCGGGACTAGCGGGAGTTGAGCAGTTCTTC
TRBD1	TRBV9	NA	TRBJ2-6	CASSPRQGSGANVLTF	TGTGCCAGCAGCCCCCGACAGGGCTCTGGGGCCAACGTCCTGACTTTC
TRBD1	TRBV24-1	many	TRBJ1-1	CATSDLPPGQGACLTEAFF	TGTGCCACCAGTGATTTGCCTCCTGGACAGGGGGCTTGTCTAACTGAAGCTTTCTTT
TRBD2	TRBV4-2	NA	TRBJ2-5	CASSQDLAGGETQYF	TGTGCCAGCAGCCAAGATCTGGCGGGAGGGGAGACCCAGTACTTC
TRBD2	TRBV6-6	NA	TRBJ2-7	CASSFRTSSDEQYF	TGTGCCAGCAGTTTCCGGACTAGTTCCGACGAGCAGTACTTC
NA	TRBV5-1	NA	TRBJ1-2	CASSLVGREVSGYTF	TGCGCCAGCAGCTTGGTGGGCAGGGAAGTATCTGGCTACACCTTC
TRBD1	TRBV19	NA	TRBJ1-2	CASSVQGAGPNYGYTF	TGTGCCAGTAGTGTACAGGGGGCCGGGCCTAACTATGGCTACACCTTC
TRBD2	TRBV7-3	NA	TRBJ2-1	CASSSAGGGYNEQFF	TGTGCCAGCAGCTCGGCGGGAGGGGGGTACAATGAGCAGTTCTTC
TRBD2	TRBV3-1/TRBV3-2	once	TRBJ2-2	CASSETLTSGGTGELFF	TGTGCCAGCAGCGAGACTCTGACTAGCGGGGGCACCGGGGAGCTGTTTTTT
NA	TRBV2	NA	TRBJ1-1	CASRWDTLLTEAFF	TGTGCCAGCAGGTGGGACACCTTGCTCACTGAAGCTTTCTTT
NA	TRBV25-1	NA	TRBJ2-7	CASSLRLGGSYEQYF	TGTGCCAGCAGCCTTCGTCTAGGAGGTTCCTACGAGCAGTACTTC
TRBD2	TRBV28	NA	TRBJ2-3	CASSPHGTSGRVTDTQYF	TGTGCCAGCAGTCCTCATGGGACTAGCGGGAGGGTCACAGATACGCAGTATTTT
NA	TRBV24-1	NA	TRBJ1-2	CATSDLSVNYGYTF	TGTGCCACCAGTGATTTATCAGTGAACTATGGCTACACCTTC
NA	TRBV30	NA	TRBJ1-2	CAWRGGTGYTF	TGTGCCTGGAGAGGCGGGACGGGCTACACCTTC
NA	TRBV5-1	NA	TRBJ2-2	CASSPRGESPNTGELFF	TGCGCCAGCAGCCCACGCGGGGAATCACCAAACACCGGGGAGCTGTTTTTT
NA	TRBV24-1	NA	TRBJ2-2	CATSSGTSTGELFF	TGTGCCACCAGTTCCGGGACAAGCACCGGGGAGCTGTTTTTT
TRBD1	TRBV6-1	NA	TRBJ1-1	CASSEARDREAFF	TGTGCCAGCAGTGAAGCGCGGGACAGAGAAGCTTTCTTT